This T cell receptor (beta chain) stems from a study of blood T cell repertoires in COVID-19. Using immunoSEQ multiplex PCR, the repertoire was profiled, and TCRdb retains in-frame clones only, with some absent. Among about 120,000 clones listed, about four fifths were seen once. CDR3 length: 18 amino acids. V shed 4 bases and J 5 bases; nucleotides not matched to a gene: 14. Germline-derived CDR1 and CDR2 are LGHDT and YNNKEL (reference sequence). Material for sequencing was peripheral blood. The V gene is TRBV3-1 (or the pseudogene TRBV3-2), the J gene TRBJ1-6; 7 nucleotides line up with TRBD1. The receptor was derived from a human donor in a cohort sampled during active COVID-19. Here the CDR3 reads CASSLIPGQWGNNSPLHF. DNA for the CDR3: TGTGCCAGCAGCCTGATCCCGGGACAGTGGGGGAATAATTCACCCCTCCACTTT.